These T cell receptor beta chains were read from a single sample in a study of blood T cell repertoires in COVID-19. Generated by immunoSEQ multiplex PCR, the TCRdb table keeps only in-frame clones and is missing some. This table has a few hundred thousand clones, 88% appearing once. Sequencing was performed on PBMCs or T cells enriched from blood (not recorded which). The source of these receptors is a woman in her thirties or forties who had recovered from COVID-19. Both conserved end residues are part of each CDR3. Fields, in order: clone size, D gene, V gene, J gene, CDR3 DNA, CDR3 protein. D genes are given only for firm matches. The listing skips clone size in some rows; elsewhere it reads once, few, many or a size class.

>NA|NA|TRBV21-1|TRBJ1-3
TGTGCCAGCAGCAAAGCAGGGGGACAGGGCGACTCCTCTGGAAACACCATATATTTT
CASSKAGGQGDSSGNTIYF
>NA|NA|TRBV7-2|TRBJ1-5
TGTGCCAGCAGTCCAGGCGTGTATAGCAATCAGCCCCAGCATTTT
CASSPGVYSNQPQHF
>NA|TRBD1|TRBV4-3|TRBJ1-6
TGCGCCAGCAGCCAAGGGACAGGGTCGAGTTCACCCCTCCACTTT
CASSQGTGSSSPLHF
>NA|NA|TRBV27|TRBJ1-1
TGTGCCAGCAGTTTAGGGGGGGTGAGACGAACTGAAGCTTTCTTT
CASSLGGVRRTEAFF
>NA|TRBD1|TRBV27|TRBJ1-2
TGTGCCAGCAGTTTAATGTCCGGGACAGGGGGCTATGGCTACACCTTC
CASSLMSGTGGYGYTF
>once|TRBD1|TRBV27|TRBJ1-1
TGTGCCAGCAGTCAGGACAGGGCTGAACTTCACACTGAAGCTTTCTTT
CASSQDRAELHTEAFF
>many|TRBD1|TRBV7-2|TRBJ1-2
TGTGCCAGCAGCTTAACGGTACAGGGGTTGAGTGGCTACACCTTC
CASSLTVQGLSGYTF
>NA|TRBD2|TRBV9|TRBJ2-3
TGTGCCAGCAGCTCAGGGACTAGCGCACCCACAGATACGCAGTATTTT
CASSSGTSAPTDTQYF
>NA|NA|TRBV18|TRBJ1-1
TGTGCCAGCTCACCGAGGGATGCCGGTACTGAAGCTTTCTTT
CASSPRDAGTEAFF
>many|TRBD1|TRBV2|TRBJ1-5
TGTGCCAGCAGTCCGGACAGGGGGTTTTATCAGCCCCAGCATTTT
CASSPDRGFYQPQHF
>NA|NA|TRBV9|TRBJ2-4
TGTGCCAGCAGCGTAGGAATGCCGCCGAGCATTCAGTACTTC
CASSVGMPPSIQYF
>NA|TRBD1|TRBV11-2|TRBJ1-1
TGTGCCAGCAGCGCCGACCGGACAGGGAAAGCTTTCTTT
CASSADRTGKAFF
>NA|TRBD1|TRBV15|TRBJ2-3
TGTGCCACCAGCAGTCTGGGACAGGGGGCTGGTACGCAGTATTTT
CATSSLGQGAGTQYF
>NA|NA|TRBV5-1|TRBJ2-2
TGCGCCAGCAGCTACGGACCGGGAGCTAACACCGGGGAGCTGTTTTTT
CASSYGPGANTGELFF
>NA|NA|TRBV28|TRBJ1-6
TGTGCCAGCAGAACCCCAGAATACAATTCACCCCTCCACTTT
CASRTPEYNSPLHF
>NA|NA|TRBV6-2/TRBV6-3|TRBJ1-2
TGTGCCAGCAGTTACGATGACAGGGGCTACACCTTC
CASSYDDRGYTF
>NA|NA|TRBV7-8|TRBJ1-4
TGTGCCAGCAGCTTAGGTCAGGGGCCGTCTAATGAAAAACTGTTTTTT
CASSLGQGPSNEKLFF
>NA|NA|TRBV9|TRBJ2-1
TGTGCCAGCAGCGTAGGGACTCCCTCCTACAATGAGCAGTTCTTC
CASSVGTPSYNEQFF
>NA|TRBD2|TRBV24-1|TRBJ2-1
TGTGCCACCGGACTAGCGGTTCGCAATGAGCAGTTCTTC
CATGLAVRNEQFF
>NA|NA|TRBV5-1|TRBJ1-2
TGCGCCAGCAGCGTGACGCGCACAGGGAGCTTTGGGTATGGCTACACCTTC
CASSVTRTGSFGYGYTF
>NA|NA|TRBV7-8|TRBJ1-2
TGTGCCAGCAGCTTAGAGGCAGGGGCTACGGGCTACACCTTC
CASSLEAGATGYTF
>NA|NA|TRBV7-9|TRBJ2-3
TGTGCCACTCCACGGTCGGGATTGATCACAGATACGCAGTATTTT
CATPRSGLITDTQYF
>NA|TRBD1|TRBV12-3/TRBV12-4|TRBJ2-7
TGTGCCAGCAGTCTGGGGGACAGGGAATACTTC
CASSLGDREYF